Below are 11 T cell receptor beta chains sequenced from a single sample in a study of blood T cell repertoires in COVID-19. Clones were read by immunoSEQ multiplex PCR, and TCRdb kept only the in-frame ones, dropping some. Among about 58,000 clones, more than 70% were seen once, and the ten largest hold around 4.5%. Sequencing was carried out using peripheral blood. Source of these receptors: a man aged 35 to 55 with active COVID-19.

The rearrangement joins TRBV7-2 to TRBJ2-7; the match to TRBD2 covers 12 bases. Germline assignment: CDR1 SGHTA and CDR2 FQGNSA. J lost 2 bases, V lost 3 bases, and 5 bases had no gene match. This CDR3 has 16 residues. The CDR3 sequence is CASSLHPSGRAYEQYF. The CDR3 DNA reads as TGTGCCAGCAGCTTGCATCCTAGCGGGAGGGCCTACGAGCAGTACTTC. Based on the CDR3 plus reference TRBV7-2 and TRBJ2-7, the full variable domain is GAGVSQSPSNKVTEKGKDVELRCDPISGHTALYWYRQSLGQGLEFLIYFQGNSAPDKSGLPSDRFSAERTGGSVSTLTIQRTQQEDSAVYLCASSLHPSGRAYEQYFGPGTRLTVT.

The chain is built from TRBV9 and TRBJ1-3, with D possibly matching TRBD1 (5 bases). The CDR3 has 15 residues. Germline-derived CDR1 and CDR2 are SGDLS and YYNGEE. With 4 bases removed from V and 3 bases from J, the gap between germline ends came to 14 bases. The CDR3 DNA reads TGTGCCAGCAGCCTCCTAGACAGCAGTGGAAACACCATATATTTT. Amino acids: CASSLLDSSGNTIYF.

The chain links TRBV11-2 to TRBJ2-3, with 9 bases lining up with TRBD2. Germline V gives CDR1 SGHAT, CDR2 FQNNGV. V was clipped by 5 bases and J by 2 bases; unmatched bases: 5. This CDR3 is 15 amino acids long. The CDR3 loop is CASSTLAGPTDTQYF. As DNA, the CDR3 is TGTGCCAGCAGCACTCTAGCGGGACCCACAGATACGCAGTATTTT.

The chain uses TRBV21-1 and TRBJ2-3; the D call of TRBD2 is as the table states it, not checked on the DNA. TRBV21-1 is a known pseudogene. This CDR3 has 16 residues. The CDR3 spells CASSASVSGSGYTQYF. Written as DNA, the CDR3 is TGTGCCAGCAGCGCATCTGTTAGCGGGAGCGGCTATACGCAGTATTTT.

The gene calls are TRBV2 and TRBJ1-2; D possibly corresponds to TRBD1 (5 bases). This CDR3 is 14 amino acids long. Between the trimmed V and J ends, which lost 6 bases and 1 base, there was a span of 12 bases. The V gene's germline CDR1 is SNHLY and CDR2 FYNNEI. The CDR3 loop is CASRVDRGNYGYTF. The DNA for the CDR3 is TGTGCCAGCAGAGTAGACAGAGGTAACTATGGCTACACCTTC.

This clone has more than one count but fewer than ten. In DNA, the CDR3 is TGCGCCAGCAGCCAAGAAGGTTACCTGACTAGCGCTCAAGAGACCCAGTACTTC. It specifies CASSQEGYLTSAQETQYF. V is TRBV4-1 and J is TRBJ2-5, with TRBD2 identical over 8 bases. V shed 0 bases, J shed 2 bases, and the junction held 11 bases outside the gene matches. Germline CDR1 is MGHRA and CDR2 is YSYEKL. This CDR3 has 18 amino acids.

The chain combines TRBV12-1 with TRBJ2-1; the table calls TRBD2, which could not be checked here. TRBV12-1 is reported as a pseudogene. This CDR3 is 17 amino acids long. The CDR3 spells CASSPRTSGRAGNEQFF. In DNA form, the CDR3 reads TGTGCCAGCAGCCCGCGGACTAGCGGGAGGGCTGGGAATGAGCAGTTCTTC.

The CDR3 loop is CASSLSPGLAGGFSEQFF. Written as DNA, the CDR3 is TGTGCCAGCAGCTTATCTCCGGGACTAGCGGGAGGTTTTAGTGAGCAGTTCTTC. The chain links TRBV12-1 to TRBJ2-1; TRBD2, as called in the table, went unchecked against the DNA. TRBV12-1 is a known pseudogene. CDR3 length equals 18 residues.

For this clone: A junction boundary mismatches the germline segment, possibly from a read error. The V call is TRBV5-1, the J call TRBJ2-7; possibly TRBD2 for D (7 bases). Germline loops: CDR1 SGHRS, CDR2 YFSETQ. CDR3 size: 14 residues. The CDR3 nucleotides are TGCGCCCGCAGCTATGGCGGAGGGGGGGGCGAGCAGTACTTC. It yields the protein CARSYGGGGGEQYF.

The CDR3 coding sequence is TGTGCCAGTAGTACCGGGGGTGGGGCCAACGTCCTGACTTTC. Protein product: CASSTGGGANVLTF. The chain carries TRBV19 and TRBJ2-6; D is perhaps TRBD2 (6 bases). Germline CDR1 and CDR2: LNHDA and SQIVND (reference sequence). The CDR3 is 14 amino acids. V was cut by 4 bases and J by 3 bases, with 7 bases left in between.

The rearrangement links TRBV10-3 to TRBJ2-7, with D tentatively TRBD2 (6 bases). The CDR3 extends over 15 amino acids. Deletions cut 4 bases from V and 0 bases from J, with 13 bases between. Per germline, CDR1 ENHRY and CDR2 SYGVKD. The CDR3 region is CAISASSAFSYEQYF. The CDR3 nucleotides read TGTGCCATCAGTGCCTCTAGCGCCTTCTCCTACGAGCAGTACTTC.